This T cell receptor beta chain was profiled in a study of blood T cell repertoires in COVID-19. On the study more broadly: Material from acute and convalescent COVID-19 was sourced from the United States, Italy and Spain. PBMCs, B-cell-depleted T cells, or T cells were the source of the cDNA or gDNA that made up the material.

This clone was observed a handful of times. Other DNA sequences from this sample encode an identical CDR3 as well. In the authors' workflow: Counts of nucleated cells, estimated from reference gene primer amplification, were obtained. Sequenced by immunoSEQ multiplex PCR; TCRdb stores in-frame clones only, minus some. V and J calls and clone size are as listed in that table; D and trimming were resolved from the DNA. The profile shows tens of thousands of clones, 85% of them singletons. The germline V gene encodes CDR1 GTSNPN and CDR2 SVGIG (reference sequence). CDR3 length: 15 amino acids. V gave up 0 bases and J gave up 2 bases, with 8 bases separating them.

V is TRBV30 and J is TRBJ2-6; the D is unclear. The specimen was peripheral blood. The sequence derives from a human donor in a cohort sampled during active COVID-19. Here the CDR3 reads CAWSVQVPGANVLTF. The CDR3 coding sequence is TGTGCCTGGAGTGTACAAGTACCTGGGGCCAACGTCCTGACTTTC.